This T cell receptor beta chain was recorded in a study of breast tumors, draining lymph nodes, adjacent tissues. Study-wide points: Findings are consistent with lymph node origin and intratumoral expansion of most tumor T cells.

This clonotype has at least ten counts. Its matching antigen is unknown. Axillary draining lymph nodes of breast cancer patients supplied the node samples. V dropped 4 bases and J dropped 7 bases, with 13 bases sitting between them. Per the germline V gene, CDR1 is SGHRS and CDR2 is YFSETQ. CDR3 length equals 13 residues. MiXCR, applied by TCRdb to the multiplex PCR reads, yields one record per CDR3 protein. The sample consists of 100,000 or so distinct CDR3 sequences, approximately 21% of them appearing once. The receptor comes from a female donor with breast cancer. Some clones in this sample may be carry-over from other donors' samples. The sequencing input was axillary lymph node tissue. The chain links TRBV5-1 to TRBJ2-3, with D unclear. Written as DNA, the CDR3 is TGCGCCAGCAGCGAGTCGGGCGCCAATACGCAGTATTTT. Protein: CASSESGANTQYF.